Below, 17 T cell receptor beta chains from the same sample are listed, as sequenced in a study of regulatory dendritic cells for organ transplantation. CFSE-labeled sorted T cells met regulatory or mature dendritic cells for approximately 5 days. Only in-frame clones appear in the TCRdb table, and some are missing; sequencing was by immunoSEQ multiplex PCR. In the table there are approximately 4,400 clones, roughly 70% of which are singletons. No antigen has been identified for these receptors. The sequencing sample was made of memory CD8+ T cells from blood cultured with dendritic cells. As for subset: CD45RO+ memory T cells. The receptors shown here come from a human donor in good health.

This chain joins TRBV4-2 and TRBJ2-7; 12 bases line up with TRBD2. The trim removed 1 base at V and 2 bases at J, leaving 0 bases unmatched. The germline CDR1 and CDR2 sequences are LGHNA and YNFKEQ. The CDR3 is 15 residues long. CDR3 DNA sequence: TGTGCCAGCAGCCAAGGACTAGCGGGAGCCTACGAGCAGTACTTC. It yields the protein CASSQGLAGAYEQYF.

The V call is TRBV11-2, the J call TRBJ2-3; possibly TRBD2 for D (6 bases). Germline V gene lookup returns CDR1 SGHAT and CDR2 FQNNGV. The CDR3 is 15 residues long. V was shortened by 2 bases and J by 1 base, with 10 bases between the two germline ends. The CDR3 DNA sequence: TGTGCCAGCAGCTTACTTGGGAGGCGCACAGATACGCAGTATTTT. Translated, it gives CASSLLGRRTDTQYF.

The CDR3 loop is CASSDQGYEQYF. CDR3 in DNA: TGTGCCAGCAGCGACCAGGGCTACGAGCAGTACTTC. This chain joins TRBV9 and TRBJ2-7; a weak D match, TRBD1 (5 bases). With 3 bases removed from V and 3 bases from J, the gap between germline ends came to 7 bases. The CDR3 spans 12 residues. Germline loops: CDR1 SGDLS, CDR2 YYNGEE.

The rearrangement joins TRBV6-1 to TRBJ2-5, with 7 bases identical to TRBD2. The CDR3 is 17 residues long. The V gene's germline CDR1 is MNHNS and CDR2 SASEGT. The ends lost 4 bases at V and 2 bases at J; junction bases unmatched: 13. DNA for the CDR3: TGTGCCAGCAGTGCTGAGCGGGGAGTACTCCGGCAAGAGACCCAGTACTTC. Amino acid sequence: CASSAERGVLRQETQYF.

The rearrangement joins TRBV19 to TRBJ2-5, with D tentatively TRBD1 or TRBD2 (5 bases each). V dropped 5 bases and J dropped 3 bases, with 16 bases sitting between them. The length of the CDR3 is 15 residues. Germline V CDR1 and CDR2: LNHDA, SQIVND (reference sequence). The CDR3 loop reads CASSDPGRDEETQYF. The CDR3 nucleotides read TGTGCCAGTAGTGACCCAGGCAGGGACGAAGAGACCCAGTACTTC.

This clone was counted only a few times. This chain joins TRBV2 and TRBJ2-7; D might be TRBD2 (6 bases). The CDR3 is made up of 11 amino acids. CDR1 is SNHLY, CDR2 FYNNEI, per germline. V lost 3 bases to trimming and J lost 6 bases, with 6 bases between them. For the CDR3, the DNA is TGTGCCAGCAGTGAGGGGGGCGAGCAGTACTTC. Its translation: CASSEGGEQYF. Drawing the rest from reference TRBV2 and TRBJ2-7, the complete variable domain is EPEVTQTPSHQVTQMGQEVILRCVPISNHLYFYWYRQILGQKVEFLVSFYNNEISEKSEIFDDQFSVERPDGSNFTLKIRSTKLEDSAMYFCASSEGGEQYFGPGTRLTVT.

The chain links TRBV11-2 to TRBJ1-2, with D perhaps TRBD1 (6 bases). This CDR3 is 14 amino acids long. Germline assignment: CDR1 SGHAT and CDR2 FQNNGV. V gave up 1 base and J gave up 8 bases, with 14 bases separating them. The CDR3 loop is CASSLGRGYLGYTF. For the CDR3, the DNA is TGTGCCAGCAGCTTAGGCAGGGGATATTTGGGCTACACCTTC.

V and J are TRBV7-8 and TRBJ2-2, with D hard to call. V lost 5 bases to trimming and J lost 6 bases, with 7 bases between them. The CDR3 is 12 residues long. Germline values: CDR1 SGHVS, CDR2 FQNEAQ. CDR3: CASSPAPGELFF. The CDR3, as DNA: TGTGCCAGCAGCCCAGCCCCCGGGGAGCTGTTTTTT.

In DNA form, the CDR3 reads TGCGCCAGCAGCCTCTTACCAGGACTTAATGAAAAACTGTTTTTT. This gives the protein CASSLLPGLNEKLFF. This chain links TRBV4-1 with TRBJ1-4; no firm D call. V shed 4 bases and J shed 4 bases, with 13 bases lying between them. CDR3 length: 15 residues. The V gene's germline CDR1 is MGHRA and CDR2 YSYEKL.

This clone ranks as large (0.1 to 1%). The rearrangement links TRBV11-1 to TRBJ2-1; 8 bases match TRBD2. The CDR3 loop spans 13 amino acids. V was pared by 4 bases and J by 10 bases, with 6 bases of the junction left unmatched. Germline CDR1 reads SGHAT; CDR2 reads FQDESV (reference sequence). The CDR3 sequence is CASSSVSSGEQFF. The CDR3 DNA sequence: TGTGCCAGCAGCTCAGTGTCTAGCGGGGAGCAGTTCTTC.

This chain connects TRBV28 to TRBJ2-7; TRBD2 matches at 9 bases. CDR3 size: 14 residues. CDR1 and CDR2 (germline): MDHEN, SYDVKM. V shed 1 base, J shed 3 bases, and the junction held 1 base outside the gene matches. DNA for the CDR3: TGTGCCAGCAGTTTATCAGCGGGGGGCTACGAGCAGTACTTC. This translates into CASSLSAGGYEQYF.

The V and J genes are TRBV7-9 and TRBJ2-7; tentatively, D is TRBD1 or TRBD2 (5 bases each). Trimming shortened V by 5 bases and J by 0 bases, and 14 bases separated the two germline ends. The CDR3 has 15 residues. Germline V gene data show CDR1 as SEHNR and CDR2 as FQNEAQ (reference sequence). CDR3 residues: CASSPRFGTSYEQYF. The CDR3 nucleotides read TGTGCCAGCAGCCCACGGTTCGGGACCTCCTACGAGCAGTACTTC.

This clone has just one count. V gene TRBV13 combines with J gene TRBJ1-1, with D possibly being TRBD1 (6 bases). Trimming pared 8 bases from V and 1 base from J, leaving 11 bases between. CDR1 and CDR2 from the germline V gene are PRHDT and FYEKMQ (reference sequence). The CDR3 totals 13 residues. CDR3 in DNA: TGTGCCAGCGGCTACAGGGAGAACACTGAAGCTTTCTTT. It is translated as CASGYRENTEAFF.

Remarks on this clone: The junction does not match germline at one end; this may be a read error. The chain recombines TRBV5-3 with TRBJ1-2; tentatively, D is TRBD1 (6 bases). TRBV5-3 is given ORF status, its function remaining uncertain. The CDR3 is 15 residues long. In DNA form, the CDR3 reads TGTGCCAGCAGCTTGCGGTTAGGGGGGGCCTATGGCTACACCTTC. Its protein product is CASSLRLGGAYGYTF.

The J gene is TRBJ1-3, the V gene TRBV28, with D unclear. Per germline, CDR1 MDHEN and CDR2 SYDVKM. V was clipped by 6 bases and J by 4 bases, with 19 bases between them. The CDR3 extends over 16 amino acids. CDR3 in DNA: TGTGCCAGCAGGAGCAGTCGGGCAGGTACAGGAAACACCATATATTTT. It codes for CASRSSRAGTGNTIYF.

This sequence joins TRBV6-4 and TRBJ2-3; 11 bases fit TRBD2. The germline CDR1 and CDR2 sequences are MRHNA and SNTAGT. V trimming: 5 bases; J trimming: 5 bases; junction bases outside the gene matches: 6. CDR3 length equals 15 residues. The CDR3 DNA reads TGTGCCAGCAGTCCCCTAGCGGGAGGTGGAGATACGCAGTATTTT. This translates into CASSPLAGGGDTQYF.

In this sample, this clone is hyperexpanded. This rearrangement joins TRBV4-3 to TRBJ2-1, with 8 bases lining up with TRBD2. Germline trimming cut 1 base from V and 7 bases from J; bases unmatched to any gene: 6. This CDR3 region has 15 residues. Germline CDR1 reads LGHNA; CDR2 reads YSLEER. This CDR3 is CASSQVGGGQNEQFF. DNA of the CDR3: TGCGCCAGCAGCCAAGTGGGCGGGGGGCAAAATGAGCAGTTCTTC.